This paragraph reports one T cell receptor (beta chain). The entry originates in a study of shared clonotypes between healthy human individuals. CDR1 is MDHEN and CDR2 is SYDVKM in the germline V gene. The CDR3 has 14 residues. Trimming took 2 bases from V and 3 from J, leaving 10 bases between them. Some clones are missing from TCRdb's copy, which holds only in-frame ones; the method was immunoSEQ multiplex PCR. The data show a few million clones, approximately 93% seen once. The clonotype comes from a man aged 18-30 years in good health. Some clones in this sample may be carry-over from other donors' samples. What was sequenced was naive CD4+ T cells from PBMCs. Subset noted: CD45RA+ positively selected. The gene calls are TRBV28 and TRBJ2-5; D is unresolved. In nucleotides, the CDR3 is TGTGCCAGCAGTTTAATACGCCCCGAAGAGACCCAGTACTTC. This translates into CASSLIRPEETQYF.